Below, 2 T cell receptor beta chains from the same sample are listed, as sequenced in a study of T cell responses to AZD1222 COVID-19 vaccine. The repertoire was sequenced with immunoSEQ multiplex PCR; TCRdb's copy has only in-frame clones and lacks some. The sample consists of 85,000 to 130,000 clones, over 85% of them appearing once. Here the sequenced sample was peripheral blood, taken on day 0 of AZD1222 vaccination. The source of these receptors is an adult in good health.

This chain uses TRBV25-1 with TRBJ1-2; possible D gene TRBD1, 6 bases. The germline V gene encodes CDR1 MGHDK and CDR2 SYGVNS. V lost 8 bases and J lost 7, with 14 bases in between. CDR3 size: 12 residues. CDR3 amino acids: CASSKGVVGYTF. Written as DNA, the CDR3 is TGTGCCAGCTCCAAGGGGGTGGTTGGCTACACCTTC.

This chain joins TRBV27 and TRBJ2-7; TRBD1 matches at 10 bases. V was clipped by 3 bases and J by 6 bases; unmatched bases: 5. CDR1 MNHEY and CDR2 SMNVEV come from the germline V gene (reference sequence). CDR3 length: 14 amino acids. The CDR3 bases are TGTGCCAGCAGTTTGGGGACAGGGGTTGGCGAGCAGTACTTC. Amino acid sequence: CASSLGTGVGEQYF.